The present TCR beta chain was sequenced within a study of memory CD4+ T cells and cytomegalovirus serostatus. Study-level points and caveats: Median bootstrapped AUC for CMV status was approximately 0.96 originally, less than 0.92 US-trained.

Concerning this clone itself: Antigen: not known. Other DNA sequences in the sample encode the same CDR3.

Method: immunoSEQ multiplex PCR; TCRdb's copy keeps in-frame clones and lacks some. This sample has tens of thousands of clones, with 82% found just once. The sort gate was single viable CD3+CD4+CD8-CD45RO+ cells for memory CD4+ T cells. The sample taken for sequencing was memory CD4+ T cells from blood. This receptor was taken from an adult in good health and CMV-seronegative.

Here the CDR3 DNA reads TGTGCCAGCTCACCTCGGACAGGGGATGACTATGGCTACACCTTC. Amino acid sequence: CASSPRTGDDYGYTF. The rearrangement joins TRBV18 to TRBJ1-2, with 9 bases lining up with TRBD1. The germline V gene has CDR1 KGHSH and CDR2 LQKENI. The CDR3 totals 15 residues. Unmatched junction bases numbered 5, after V lost 3 bases and J lost 3 bases.